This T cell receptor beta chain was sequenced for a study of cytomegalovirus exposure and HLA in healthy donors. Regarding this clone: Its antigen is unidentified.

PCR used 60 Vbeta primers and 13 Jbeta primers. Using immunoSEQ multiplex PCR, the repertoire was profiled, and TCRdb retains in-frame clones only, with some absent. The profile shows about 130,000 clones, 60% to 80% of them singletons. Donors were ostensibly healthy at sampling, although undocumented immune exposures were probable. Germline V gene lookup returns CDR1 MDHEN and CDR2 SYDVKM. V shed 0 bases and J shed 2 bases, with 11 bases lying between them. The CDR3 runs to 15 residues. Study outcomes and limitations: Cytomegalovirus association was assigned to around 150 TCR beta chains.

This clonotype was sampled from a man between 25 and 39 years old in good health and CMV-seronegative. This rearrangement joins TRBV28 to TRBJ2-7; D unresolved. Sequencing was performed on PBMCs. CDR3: CASSLWAVQTYEQYF. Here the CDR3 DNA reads TGTGCCAGCAGTTTATGGGCAGTTCAGACCTACGAGCAGTACTTC.